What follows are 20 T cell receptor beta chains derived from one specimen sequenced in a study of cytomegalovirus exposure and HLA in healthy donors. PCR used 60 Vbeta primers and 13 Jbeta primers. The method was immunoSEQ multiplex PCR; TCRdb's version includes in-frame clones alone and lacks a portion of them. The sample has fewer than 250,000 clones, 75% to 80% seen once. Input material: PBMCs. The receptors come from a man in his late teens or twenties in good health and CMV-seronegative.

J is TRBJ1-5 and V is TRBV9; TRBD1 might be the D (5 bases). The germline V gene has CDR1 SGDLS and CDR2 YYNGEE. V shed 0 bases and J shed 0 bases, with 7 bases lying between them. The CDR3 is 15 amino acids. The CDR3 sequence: CASSVGGDSNQPQHF. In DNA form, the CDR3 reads TGTGCCAGCAGCGTAGGGGGGGATAGCAATCAGCCCCAGCATTTT.

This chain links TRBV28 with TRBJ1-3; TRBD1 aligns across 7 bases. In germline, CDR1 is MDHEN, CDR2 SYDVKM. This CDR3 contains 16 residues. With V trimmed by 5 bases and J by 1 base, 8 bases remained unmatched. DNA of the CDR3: TGTGCCAGCAGTCAAAGGACAGGAAGGTCTGGAAACACCATATATTTT. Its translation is CASSQRTGRSGNTIYF.

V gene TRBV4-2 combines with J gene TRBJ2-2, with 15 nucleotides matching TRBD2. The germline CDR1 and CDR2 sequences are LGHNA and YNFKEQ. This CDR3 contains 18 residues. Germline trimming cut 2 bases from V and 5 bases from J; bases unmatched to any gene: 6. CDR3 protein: CASSQSKGLAGGTGELFF. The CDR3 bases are TGTGCCAGCAGCCAATCTAAGGGACTAGCGGGAGGAACCGGGGAGCTGTTTTTT.

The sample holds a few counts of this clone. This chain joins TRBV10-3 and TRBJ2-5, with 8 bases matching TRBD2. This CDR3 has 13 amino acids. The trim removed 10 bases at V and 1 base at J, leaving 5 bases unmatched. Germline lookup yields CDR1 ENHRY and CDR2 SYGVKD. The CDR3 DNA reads TGTGCCACCGCGGGACTAGTCCAAGAGACCCAGTACTTC. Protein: CATAGLVQETQYF.

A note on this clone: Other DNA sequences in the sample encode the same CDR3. CDR3 sequence: CASSSGGYNEQFF. The CDR3 DNA sequence: TGTGCCAGCAGCAGTGGAGGGTACAATGAGCAGTTCTTC. This chain uses TRBV5-4 with TRBJ2-1; possible D gene TRBD2, 6 bases. Per germline, CDR1 SGHNT and CDR2 YYREEE (reference sequence). The CDR3 runs to 13 residues. V dropped 4 bases and J dropped 4 bases, with 9 bases sitting between them.

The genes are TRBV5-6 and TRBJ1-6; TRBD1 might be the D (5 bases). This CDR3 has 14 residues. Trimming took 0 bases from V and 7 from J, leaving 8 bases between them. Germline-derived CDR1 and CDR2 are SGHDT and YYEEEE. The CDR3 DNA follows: TGTGCCAGCAGCTTGGCGCCAGGGAATTCACCCCTCCACTTT. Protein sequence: CASSLAPGNSPLHF.

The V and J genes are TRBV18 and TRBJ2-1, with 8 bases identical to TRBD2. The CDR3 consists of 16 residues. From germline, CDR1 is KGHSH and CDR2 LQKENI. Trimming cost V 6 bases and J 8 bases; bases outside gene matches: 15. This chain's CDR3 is CASSPKNGRALHEQFF. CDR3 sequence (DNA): TGTGCCAGCTCCCCTAAAAACGGGAGGGCCCTCCATGAGCAGTTCTTC.

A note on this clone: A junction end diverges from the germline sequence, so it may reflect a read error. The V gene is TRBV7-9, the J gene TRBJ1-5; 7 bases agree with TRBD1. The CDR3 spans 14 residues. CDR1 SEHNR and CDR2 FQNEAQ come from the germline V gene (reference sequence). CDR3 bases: TGTTCCAGCAGTCGACAGGGAGGCAATCAGCCCCAGCATTTT. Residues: CSSSRQGGNQPQHF.

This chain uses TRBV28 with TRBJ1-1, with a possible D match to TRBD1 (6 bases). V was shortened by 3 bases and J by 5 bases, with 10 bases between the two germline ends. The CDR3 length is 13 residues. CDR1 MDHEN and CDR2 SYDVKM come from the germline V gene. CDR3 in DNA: TGTGCCAGCAGTTTGCAGGGGTGGACTGAAGCTTTCTTT. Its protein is CASSLQGWTEAFF.

The CDR3 sequence is CASSPLGTGSYEQYF. CDR3 bases: TGTGCCAGCTCACCACTTGGGACAGGGTCCTACGAGCAGTACTTC. The V gene is TRBV18, the J gene TRBJ2-7, with 9 nucleotides matching TRBD1. Trimming took 1 base from V and 1 from J; bases not matched to a gene: 2. The CDR3 runs 15 residues. The germline V gene encodes CDR1 KGHSH and CDR2 LQKENI. Full variable domain (remainder filled in from reference TRBV18 and TRBJ2-7): NAGVMQNPRHLVRRRGQEARLRCSPMKGHSHVYWYRQLPEEGLKFMVYLQKENIIDESGMPKERFSAEFPKEGPSILRIQQVVRGDSAAYFCASSPLGTGSYEQYFGPGTRLTVT.

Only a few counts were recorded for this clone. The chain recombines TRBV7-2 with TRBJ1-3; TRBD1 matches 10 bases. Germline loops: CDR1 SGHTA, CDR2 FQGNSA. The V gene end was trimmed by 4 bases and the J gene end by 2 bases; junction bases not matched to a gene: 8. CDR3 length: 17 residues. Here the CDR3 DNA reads TGTGCCAGCAGCTCGGCCGGGACAGGGGAAGCTGGAAACACCATATATTTT. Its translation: CASSSAGTGEAGNTIYF.

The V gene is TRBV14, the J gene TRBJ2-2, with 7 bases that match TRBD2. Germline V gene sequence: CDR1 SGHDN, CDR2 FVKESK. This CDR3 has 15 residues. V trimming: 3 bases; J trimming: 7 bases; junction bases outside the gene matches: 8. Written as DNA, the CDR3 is TGTGCCAGCAGCCAGGCGGCGGGAGAGGGCGGGGAGCTGTTTTTT. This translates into CASSQAAGEGGELFF.

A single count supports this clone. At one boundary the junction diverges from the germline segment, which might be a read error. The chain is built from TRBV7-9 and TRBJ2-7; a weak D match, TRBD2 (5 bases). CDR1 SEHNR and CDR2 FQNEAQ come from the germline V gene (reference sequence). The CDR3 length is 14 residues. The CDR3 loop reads CSSSLRENPYEQYF. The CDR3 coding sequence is TGTTCCAGCAGCTTAAGGGAGAATCCCTACGAGCAGTACTTC.

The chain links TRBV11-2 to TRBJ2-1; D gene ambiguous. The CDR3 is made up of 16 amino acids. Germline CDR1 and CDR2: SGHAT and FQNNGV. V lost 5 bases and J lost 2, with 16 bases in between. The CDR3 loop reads CASSPAKALTYNEQFF. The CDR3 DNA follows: TGTGCCAGCAGCCCCGCCAAAGCACTCACCTACAATGAGCAGTTCTTC.

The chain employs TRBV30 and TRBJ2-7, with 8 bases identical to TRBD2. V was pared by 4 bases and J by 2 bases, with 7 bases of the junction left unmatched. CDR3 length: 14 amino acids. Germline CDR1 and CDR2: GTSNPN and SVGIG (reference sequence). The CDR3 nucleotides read TGTGCCTGGACCACCGGGACTAGTGCCTACGAGCAGTACTTC. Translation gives CAWTTGTSAYEQYF. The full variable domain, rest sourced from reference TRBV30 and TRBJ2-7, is SQTIHQWPATLVQPVGSPLSLECTVEGTSNPNLYWYRQAAGRGLQLLFYSVGIGQISSEVPQNLSASRPQDRQFILSSKKLLLSDSGFYLCAWTTGTSAYEQYFGPGTRLTVT.

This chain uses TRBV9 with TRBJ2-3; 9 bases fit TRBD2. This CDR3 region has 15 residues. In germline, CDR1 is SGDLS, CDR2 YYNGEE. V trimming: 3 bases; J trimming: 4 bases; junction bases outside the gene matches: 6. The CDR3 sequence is CASSAGTSIADTQYF. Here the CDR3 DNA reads TGTGCCAGCAGCGCTGGGACTAGCATCGCAGATACGCAGTATTTT.

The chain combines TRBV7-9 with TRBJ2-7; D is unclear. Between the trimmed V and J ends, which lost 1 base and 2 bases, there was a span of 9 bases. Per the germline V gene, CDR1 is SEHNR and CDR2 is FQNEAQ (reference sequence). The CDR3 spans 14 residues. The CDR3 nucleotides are TGTGCCAGCAGCTTAGAAGGCGGCGCCTACGAGCAGTACTTC. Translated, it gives CASSLEGGAYEQYF.

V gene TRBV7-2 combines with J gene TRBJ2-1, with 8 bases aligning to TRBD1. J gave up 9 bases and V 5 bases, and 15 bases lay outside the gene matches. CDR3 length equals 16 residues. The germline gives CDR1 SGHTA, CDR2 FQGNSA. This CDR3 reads CASSPGQALSGTEQFF. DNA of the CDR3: TGTGCCAGCAGCCCGGGACAGGCCCTGAGTGGAACTGAGCAGTTCTTC.

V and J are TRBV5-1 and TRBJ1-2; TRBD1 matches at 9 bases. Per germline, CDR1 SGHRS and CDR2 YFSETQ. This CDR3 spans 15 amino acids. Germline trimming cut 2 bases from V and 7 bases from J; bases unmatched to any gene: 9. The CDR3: CASSLAPGTGTGYTF. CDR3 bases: TGCGCCAGCAGCTTAGCTCCCGGGACAGGGACTGGCTACACCTTC. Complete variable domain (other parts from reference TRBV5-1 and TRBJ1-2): KAGVTQTPRYLIKTRGQQVTLSCSPISGHRSVSWYQQTPGQGLQFLFEYFSETQRNKGNFPGRFSGRQFSNSRSEMNVSTLELGDSALYLCASSLAPGTGTGYTFGSGTRLTVV.

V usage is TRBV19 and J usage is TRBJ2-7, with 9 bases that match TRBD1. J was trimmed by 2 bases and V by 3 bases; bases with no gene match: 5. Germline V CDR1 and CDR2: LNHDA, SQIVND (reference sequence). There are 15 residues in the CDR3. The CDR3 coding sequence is TGTGCCAGTAGTATCCCCGACAGGGGGGCCTACGAGCAGTACTTC. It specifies CASSIPDRGAYEQYF.